This TCR beta chain was identified in a study of Graves' ophthalmopathy and Graves' hyperthyroidism. In this sample, this clonotype turned up many times. What it recognizes is unknown. General study findings and limits: At about 70% sensitivity and about 72% specificity, the model predicted progression of the ophthalmopathy.

RNA transcripts served as template for amplifying TCR beta CDR3 sequences. The first round was an RT-PCR with HTBI primers, and the second round was a multiplex PCR. TCRdb called the multiplex PCR reads again in MiXCR, with one record for every CDR3 protein. Of hundreds of thousands of distinct CDR3 sequences listed, about a fifth are singletons. The germline gives CDR1 MDHEN, CDR2 SYDVKM. V dropped 7 bases and J dropped 4; count of bases not matched to a gene: 5. This CDR3 is built from 13 residues. In this cohort's terms, stable hyperthyroidism meant no ophthalmopathy by 18 months of follow-up. The chain recombines TRBV28 with TRBJ1-2; 8 bases agree with TRBD1. The sample was peripheral blood. This sequence was found in a woman aged 18-29 years with stable Graves' hyperthyroidism. Some clones in this sample may be carry-over from other donors' samples. CDR3 sequence reads: CASTPGGIYGYTF. CDR3 sequence (DNA): TGTGCCAGCACCCCAGGGGGCATCTATGGCTACACCTTC.